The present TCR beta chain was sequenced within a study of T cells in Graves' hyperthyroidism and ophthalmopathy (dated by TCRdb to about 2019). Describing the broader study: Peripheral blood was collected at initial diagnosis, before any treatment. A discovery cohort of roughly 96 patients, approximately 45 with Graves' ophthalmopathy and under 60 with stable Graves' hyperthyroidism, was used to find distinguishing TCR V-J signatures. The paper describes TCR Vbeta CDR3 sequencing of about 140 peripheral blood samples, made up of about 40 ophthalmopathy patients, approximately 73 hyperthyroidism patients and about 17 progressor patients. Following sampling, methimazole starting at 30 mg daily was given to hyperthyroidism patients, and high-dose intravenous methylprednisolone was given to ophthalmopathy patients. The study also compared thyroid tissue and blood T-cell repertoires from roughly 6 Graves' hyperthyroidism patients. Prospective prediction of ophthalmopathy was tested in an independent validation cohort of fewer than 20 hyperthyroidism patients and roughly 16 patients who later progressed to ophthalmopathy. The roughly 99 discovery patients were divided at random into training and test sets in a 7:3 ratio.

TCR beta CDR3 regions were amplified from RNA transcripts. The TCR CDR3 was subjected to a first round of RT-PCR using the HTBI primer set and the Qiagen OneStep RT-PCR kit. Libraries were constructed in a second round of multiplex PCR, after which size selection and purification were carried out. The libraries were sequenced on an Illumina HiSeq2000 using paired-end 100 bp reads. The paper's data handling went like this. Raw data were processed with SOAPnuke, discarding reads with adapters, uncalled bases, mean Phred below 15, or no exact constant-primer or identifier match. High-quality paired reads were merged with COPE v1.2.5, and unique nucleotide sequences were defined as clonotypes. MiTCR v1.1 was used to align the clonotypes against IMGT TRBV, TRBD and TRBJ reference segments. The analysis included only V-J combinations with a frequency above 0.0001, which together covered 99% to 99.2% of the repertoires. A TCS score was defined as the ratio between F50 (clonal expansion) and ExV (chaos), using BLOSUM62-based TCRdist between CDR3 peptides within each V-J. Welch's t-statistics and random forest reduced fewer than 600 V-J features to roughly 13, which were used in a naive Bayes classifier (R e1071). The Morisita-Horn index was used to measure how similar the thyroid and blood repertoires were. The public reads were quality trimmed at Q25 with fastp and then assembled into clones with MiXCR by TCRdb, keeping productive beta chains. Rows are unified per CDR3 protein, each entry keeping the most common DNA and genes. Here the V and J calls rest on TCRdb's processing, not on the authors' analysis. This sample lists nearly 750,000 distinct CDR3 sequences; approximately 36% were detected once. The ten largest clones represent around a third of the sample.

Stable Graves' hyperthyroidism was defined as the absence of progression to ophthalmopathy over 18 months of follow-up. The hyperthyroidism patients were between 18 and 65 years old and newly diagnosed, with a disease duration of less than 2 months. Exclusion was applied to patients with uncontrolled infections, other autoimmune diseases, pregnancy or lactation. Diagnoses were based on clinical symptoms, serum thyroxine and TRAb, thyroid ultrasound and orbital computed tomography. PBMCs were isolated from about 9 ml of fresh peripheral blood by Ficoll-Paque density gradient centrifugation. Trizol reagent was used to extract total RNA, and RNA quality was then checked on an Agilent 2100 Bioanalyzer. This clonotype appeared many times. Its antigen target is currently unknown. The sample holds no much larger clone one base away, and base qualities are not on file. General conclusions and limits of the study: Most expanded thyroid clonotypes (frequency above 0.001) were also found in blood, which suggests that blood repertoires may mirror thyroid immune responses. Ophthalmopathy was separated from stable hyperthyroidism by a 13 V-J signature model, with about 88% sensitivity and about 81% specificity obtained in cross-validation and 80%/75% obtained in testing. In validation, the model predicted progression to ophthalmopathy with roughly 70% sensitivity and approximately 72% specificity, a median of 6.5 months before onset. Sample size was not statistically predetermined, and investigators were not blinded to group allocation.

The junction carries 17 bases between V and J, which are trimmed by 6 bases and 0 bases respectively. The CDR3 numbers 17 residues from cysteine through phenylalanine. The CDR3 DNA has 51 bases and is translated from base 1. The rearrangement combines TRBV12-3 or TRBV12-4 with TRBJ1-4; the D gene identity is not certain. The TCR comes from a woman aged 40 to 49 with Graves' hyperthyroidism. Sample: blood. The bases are TGTGCCAGCAGCTCGTCGGGCCGTGGAGCAACTAATGAAAAACTGTTTTTT. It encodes CASSSSGRGATNEKLFF.